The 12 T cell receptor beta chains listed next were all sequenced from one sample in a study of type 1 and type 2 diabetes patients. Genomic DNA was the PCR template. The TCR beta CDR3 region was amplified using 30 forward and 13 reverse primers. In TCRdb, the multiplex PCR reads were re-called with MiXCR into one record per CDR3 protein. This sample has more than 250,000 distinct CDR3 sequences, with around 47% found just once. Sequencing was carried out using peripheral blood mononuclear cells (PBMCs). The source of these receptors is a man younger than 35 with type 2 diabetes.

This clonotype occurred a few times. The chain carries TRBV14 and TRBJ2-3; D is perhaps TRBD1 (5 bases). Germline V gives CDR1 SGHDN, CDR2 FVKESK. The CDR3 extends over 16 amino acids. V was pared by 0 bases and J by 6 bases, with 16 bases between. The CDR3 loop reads CASSQEGRVLTDTQYF. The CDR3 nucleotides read TGTGCCAGCAGCCAAGAGGGCAGGGTATTGACCGATACGCAGTATTTT. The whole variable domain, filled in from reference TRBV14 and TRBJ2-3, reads EAGVTQFPSHSVIEKGQTVTLRCDPISGHDNLYWYRRVMGKEIKFLLHFVKESKQDESGMPNNRFLAERTGGTYSTLKVQPAELEDSGVYFCASSQEGRVLTDTQYFGPGTRLTVL.

The CDR3 here is CASSLGEWGSRVFMNTEAFF. CDR3 bases: TGCGCCAGCAGCTTGGGGGAGTGGGGTTCACGGGTTTTCATGAACACTGAAGCTTTCTTT. J is TRBJ1-1 and V is TRBV5-1; D not resolved. Germline V gene lookup returns CDR1 SGHRS and CDR2 YFSETQ. The CDR3 runs 20 residues. Trimming stripped 0 bases from V and 0 bases from J, with 24 bases between. The full variable domain, rest sourced from reference TRBV5-1 and TRBJ1-1, is KAGVTQTPRYLIKTRGQQVTLSCSPISGHRSVSWYQQTPGQGLQFLFEYFSETQRNKGNFPGRFSGRQFSNSRSEMNVSTLELGDSALYLCASSLGEWGSRVFMNTEAFFGQGTRLTVV.

CDR3 in DNA: TGTGCCAGTAGTATCCAACAGGGGGCTGGAGTCGATCAGCCCCAGCATTTT. Encoded protein: CASSIQQGAGVDQPQHF. The rearrangement joins TRBV19 to TRBJ1-5; 9 positions agree with TRBD1. V lost 3 bases and J lost 5; bases outside the gene matches: 11. Germline V CDR1 and CDR2: LNHDA, SQIVND (reference sequence). The CDR3 is 17 amino acids.

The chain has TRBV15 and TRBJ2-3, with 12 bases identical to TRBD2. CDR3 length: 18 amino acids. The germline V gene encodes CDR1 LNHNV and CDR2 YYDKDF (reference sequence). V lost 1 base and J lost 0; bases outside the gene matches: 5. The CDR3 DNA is TGTGCCACCAGCAGAGGGACTAGCGGGACCCCTAGCACAGATACGCAGTATTTT. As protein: CATSRGTSGTPSTDTQYF.

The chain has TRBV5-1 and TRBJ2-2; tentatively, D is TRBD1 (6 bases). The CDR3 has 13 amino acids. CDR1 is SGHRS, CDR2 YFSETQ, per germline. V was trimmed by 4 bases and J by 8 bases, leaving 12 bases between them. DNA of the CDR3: TGCGCCAGCAGCGTAGGGGGTGGTGGGGAGCTGTTTTTT. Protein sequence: CASSVGGGGELFF.

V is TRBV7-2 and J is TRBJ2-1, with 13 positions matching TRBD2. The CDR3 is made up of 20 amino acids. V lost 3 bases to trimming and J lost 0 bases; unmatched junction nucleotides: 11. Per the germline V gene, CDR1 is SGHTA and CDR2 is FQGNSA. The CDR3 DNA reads TGTGCCAGCAGCTTGAGGCAGACTAGCGGGGGGATAAGCTCCTACAATGAGCAGTTCTTC. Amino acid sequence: CASSLRQTSGGISSYNEQFF. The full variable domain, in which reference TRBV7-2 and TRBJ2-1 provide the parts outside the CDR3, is GAGVSQSPSNKVTEKGKDVELRCDPISGHTALYWYRQSLGQGLEFLIYFQGNSAPDKSGLPSDRFSAERTGGSVSTLTIQRTQQEDSAVYLCASSLRQTSGGISSYNEQFFGPGTRLTVL.

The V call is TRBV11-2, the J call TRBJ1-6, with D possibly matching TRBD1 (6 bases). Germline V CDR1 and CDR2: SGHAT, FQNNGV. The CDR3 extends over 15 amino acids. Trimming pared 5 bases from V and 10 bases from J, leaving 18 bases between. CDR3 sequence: CASSPRWQGQSPLHF. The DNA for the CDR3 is TGTGCCAGCAGCCCTCGGTGGCAGGGACAATCACCCCTCCACTTT.

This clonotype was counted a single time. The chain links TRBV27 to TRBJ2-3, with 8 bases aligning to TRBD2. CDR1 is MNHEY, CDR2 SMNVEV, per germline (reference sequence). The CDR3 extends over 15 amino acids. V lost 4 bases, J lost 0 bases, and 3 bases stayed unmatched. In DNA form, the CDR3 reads TGTGCCAGCAGTTCCAGCGGGGGAAGCACAGATACGCAGTATTTT. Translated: CASSSSGGSTDTQYF.

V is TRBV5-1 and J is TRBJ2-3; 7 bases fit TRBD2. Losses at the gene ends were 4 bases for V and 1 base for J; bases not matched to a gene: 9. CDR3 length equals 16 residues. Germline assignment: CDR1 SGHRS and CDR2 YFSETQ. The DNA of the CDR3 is TGCGCCAGCAGCCGGTACAAGCGGGGAGGCACAGATACGCAGTATTTT. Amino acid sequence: CASSRYKRGGTDTQYF.

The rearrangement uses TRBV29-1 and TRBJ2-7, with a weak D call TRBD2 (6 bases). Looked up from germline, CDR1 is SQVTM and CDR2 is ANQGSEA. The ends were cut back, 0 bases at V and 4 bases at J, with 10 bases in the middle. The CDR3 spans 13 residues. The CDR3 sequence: CSVEDAGRYEQYF. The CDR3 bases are TGCAGCGTTGAAGACGCAGGGAGGTACGAGCAGTACTTC.

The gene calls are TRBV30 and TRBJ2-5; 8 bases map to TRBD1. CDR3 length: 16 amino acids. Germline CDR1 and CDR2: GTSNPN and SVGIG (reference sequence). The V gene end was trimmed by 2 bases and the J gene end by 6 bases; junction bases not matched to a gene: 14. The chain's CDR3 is CAWSFDRGQDLKTQYF. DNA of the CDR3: TGTGCCTGGAGTTTCGACAGGGGACAGGATTTGAAGACCCAGTACTTC.

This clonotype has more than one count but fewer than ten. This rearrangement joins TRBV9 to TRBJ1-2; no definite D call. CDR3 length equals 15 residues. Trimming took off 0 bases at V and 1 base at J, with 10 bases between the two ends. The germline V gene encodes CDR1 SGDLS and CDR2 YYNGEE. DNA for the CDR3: TGTGCCAGCAGCGTAGAAGGCCGCTTTAACTATGGCTACACCTTC. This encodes CASSVEGRFNYGYTF.